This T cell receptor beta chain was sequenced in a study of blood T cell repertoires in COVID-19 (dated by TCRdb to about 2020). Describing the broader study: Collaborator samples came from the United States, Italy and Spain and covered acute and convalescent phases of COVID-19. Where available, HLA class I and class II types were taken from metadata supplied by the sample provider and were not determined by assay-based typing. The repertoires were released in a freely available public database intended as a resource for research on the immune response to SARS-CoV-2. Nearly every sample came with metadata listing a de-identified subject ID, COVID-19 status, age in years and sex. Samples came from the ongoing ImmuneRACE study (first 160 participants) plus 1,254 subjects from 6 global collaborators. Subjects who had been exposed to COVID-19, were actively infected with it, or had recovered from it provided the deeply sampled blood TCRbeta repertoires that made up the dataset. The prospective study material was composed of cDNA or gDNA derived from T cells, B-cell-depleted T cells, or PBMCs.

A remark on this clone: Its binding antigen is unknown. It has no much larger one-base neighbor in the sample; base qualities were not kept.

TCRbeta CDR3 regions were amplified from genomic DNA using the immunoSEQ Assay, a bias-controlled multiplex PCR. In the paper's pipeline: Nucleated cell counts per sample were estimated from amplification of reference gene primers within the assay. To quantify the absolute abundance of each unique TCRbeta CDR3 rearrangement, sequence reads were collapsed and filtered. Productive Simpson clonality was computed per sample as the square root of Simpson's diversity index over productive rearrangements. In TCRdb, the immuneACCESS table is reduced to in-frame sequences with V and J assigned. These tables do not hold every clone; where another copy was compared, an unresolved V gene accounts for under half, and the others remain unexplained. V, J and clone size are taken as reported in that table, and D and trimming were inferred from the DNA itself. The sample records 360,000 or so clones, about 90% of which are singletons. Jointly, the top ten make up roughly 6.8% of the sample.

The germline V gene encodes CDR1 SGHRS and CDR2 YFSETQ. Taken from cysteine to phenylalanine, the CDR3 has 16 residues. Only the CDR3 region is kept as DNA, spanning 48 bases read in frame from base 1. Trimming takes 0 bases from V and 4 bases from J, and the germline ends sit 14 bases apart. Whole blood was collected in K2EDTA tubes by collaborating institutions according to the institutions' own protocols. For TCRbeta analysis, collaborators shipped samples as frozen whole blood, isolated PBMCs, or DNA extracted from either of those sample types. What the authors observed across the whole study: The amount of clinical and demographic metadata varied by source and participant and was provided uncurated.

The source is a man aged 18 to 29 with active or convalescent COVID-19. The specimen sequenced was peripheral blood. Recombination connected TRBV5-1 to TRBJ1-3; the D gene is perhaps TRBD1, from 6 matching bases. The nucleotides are TGCGCCAGCAGCTTGGGGGACATTCCGTTCGGAAACACCATATATTTT. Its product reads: CASSLGDIPFGNTIYF.